The 16 T cell receptor beta chains given below trace back to one sample, sequenced in a study of T cells in Graves' hyperthyroidism and ophthalmopathy. RNA transcripts were the template for amplifying TCR beta CDR3 regions. HTBI primers were employed in a first-round RT-PCR of the TCR CDR3. One entry per CDR3 protein, called by TCRdb with MiXCR from the multiplex PCR reads. The sample holds about 590,000 distinct CDR3 sequences, approximately 15% seen once. The sample was blood. All receptors come from a woman between 18 and 30 years old with Graves' ophthalmopathy.

This clonotype showed up many times. The V call is TRBV28, the J call TRBJ2-5; 13 bases line up with TRBD2. Germline CDR1 reads MDHEN; CDR2 reads SYDVKM. Trimming removed 0 bases from V and 1 base from J; junction bases left unmatched: 2. The CDR3 has 17 residues. CDR3 protein: CASSLWTSGRIQETQYF. In nucleotides, the CDR3 is TGTGCCAGCAGTTTATGGACTAGCGGGAGGATCCAAGAGACCCAGTACTTC.

The J gene is TRBJ2-7, the V gene TRBV27; 11 bases fit TRBD2. The V segment lost 2 bases and the J segment 0 bases; nucleotides outside the gene matches: 9. CDR1 and CDR2 (germline): MNHEY, SMNVEV (reference sequence). This CDR3 has 18 amino acids. The CDR3 here is CASSLRWVTSGVSYEQYF. The CDR3 DNA reads as TGTGCCAGCAGTTTAAGATGGGTGACTAGCGGGGTCTCCTACGAGCAGTACTTC.

This clonotype was recorded a few times. The V call is TRBV3-1, the J call TRBJ1-1; D gene uncertain. The germline V gene encodes CDR1 LGHDT and CDR2 YNNKEL (reference sequence). The CDR3 runs 14 residues. Trimming shortened V by 0 bases and J by 2 bases, and 7 bases separated the two germline ends. The CDR3, as DNA: TGTGCCAGCAGCCAAGACTCAGATAACACTGAAGCTTTCTTT. Its protein is CASSQDSDNTEAFF.

Ten or more counts support this clonotype. The chain couples TRBV27 to TRBJ2-1; 9 bases align to TRBD2. This CDR3 comprises 17 residues. Germline values: CDR1 MNHEY, CDR2 SMNVEV (reference sequence). The V segment lost 6 bases and the J segment 0 bases; nucleotides outside the gene matches: 9. CDR3 DNA sequence: TGTGCCAGCAGGAGGACTAGCGCGTTTAGCTCCTACAATGAGCAGTTCTTC. Translating gives CASRRTSAFSSYNEQFF.

This clonotype showed up many times. The V and J genes are TRBV12-3 or TRBV12-4 and TRBJ1-4, with 11 nucleotides matching TRBD1. This CDR3 is 16 amino acids long. Germline trimming cut 7 bases from V and 8 bases from J; bases unmatched to any gene: 12. The CDR3 DNA sequence: TGTGCCAGCAACAGCCACTCGGGACAGGGGGAAGAAAAACTGTTTTTT. Translation: CASNSHSGQGEEKLFF.

This clonotype was counted between two and nine times. The rearrangement links TRBV24-1 to TRBJ1-5, with 10 bases aligning to TRBD1. This CDR3 is built from 18 residues. Germline V gene lookup returns CDR1 KGHDR and CDR2 SFDVKD. V shed 4 bases, J shed 0 bases, and the junction held 8 bases outside the gene matches. CDR3 loop: CATSESGQGTYSNQPQHF. The CDR3 DNA follows: TGTGCCACCAGTGAATCGGGACAGGGGACCTATAGCAATCAGCCCCAGCATTTT.

This clonotype was seen ten or more times. The rearrangement uses TRBV6-2 or TRBV6-3 and TRBJ2-7, with 13 bases aligning to TRBD2. The germline CDR1 and CDR2 sequences are MNHEY and SVGEGT. The CDR3 is 17 amino acids. Losses at the gene ends were 4 bases for V and 4 bases for J; bases not matched to a gene: 10. CDR3 nucleotides: TGTGCCAGCAGTTGGACTAGCGGGAGCCTTTCTGTGTACGAGCAGTACTTC. Amino acid sequence: CASSWTSGSLSVYEQYF.

This chain links TRBV7-2 with TRBJ1-6, with 7 bases matching TRBD1. The CDR3 runs to 17 residues. J lost 5 bases, V lost 5 bases, and 12 bases had no gene match. Germline V gene sequence: CDR1 SGHTA, CDR2 FQGNSA. The CDR3 DNA follows: TGTGCCAGCAGCCTCTCAACAGGGGTGCGAAATAATTCACCCCTCCACTTT. This codes for CASSLSTGVRNNSPLHF.

This clonotype has ten or more counts. This chain joins TRBV30 and TRBJ2-3; 9 bases line up with TRBD2. Germline-derived CDR1 and CDR2 are GTSNPN and SVGIG (reference sequence). The V segment lost 0 bases and the J segment 6 bases; nucleotides outside the gene matches: 7. CDR3 size: 15 residues. CDR3 residues: CAWSVGSGSQDTQYF. CDR3 bases: TGTGCCTGGAGTGTTGGTAGCGGGAGTCAGGATACGCAGTATTTT. The variable domain in full, with the rest retrieved from reference TRBV30 and TRBJ2-3, is SQTIHQWPATLVQPVGSPLSLECTVEGTSNPNLYWYRQAAGRGLQLLFYSVGIGQISSEVPQNLSASRPQDRQFILSSKKLLLSDSGFYLCAWSVGSGSQDTQYFGPGTRLTVL.

This clonotype was recorded at least ten times. This chain joins TRBV18 and TRBJ2-1; 14 nucleotides agree with TRBD2. J gave up 5 bases and V 0 bases, and 0 bases lay outside the gene matches. This CDR3 region has 16 residues. Germline CDR1 is KGHSH and CDR2 is LQKENI. The DNA for the CDR3 is TGTGCCAGCTCACCACCGGGACTAGCGGGAGACAATGAGCAGTTCTTC. Protein: CASSPPGLAGDNEQFF.

The sample holds many counts of this clonotype. This sequence joins TRBV6-2 or TRBV6-3 and TRBJ2-1; 8 bases are a match to TRBD1. V gave up 4 bases and J gave up 4 bases; unmatched junction bases: 6. The CDR3 extends over 15 amino acids. Per germline, CDR1 MNHEY and CDR2 SVGEGT. The CDR3 region is CASSSRQGYYNEQFF. In DNA form, the CDR3 reads TGTGCCAGCAGTTCCCGACAGGGGTATTACAATGAGCAGTTCTTC.

This clonotype occurred a few times. The rearrangement links TRBV7-9 to TRBJ1-5, with a tentative D call TRBD1 (6 bases). This CDR3 is 18 amino acids long. Germline V gene data show CDR1 as SEHNR and CDR2 as FQNEAQ (reference sequence). Deletions cut 2 bases from V and 3 bases from J, with 20 bases between. The CDR3 coding sequence is TGTGCCAGCAGCTTAATGGTAGTGACCGACAGGATCAATCAGCCCCAGCATTTT. Its protein is CASSLMVVTDRINQPQHF.

Ten or more counts support this clonotype. V gene TRBV14 combines with J gene TRBJ1-1; D not resolved. Germline CDR1 and CDR2: SGHDN and FVKESK. Trimming took off 1 base at V and 1 base at J, with 7 bases between the two ends. The CDR3 length is 14 residues. The CDR3 nucleotides read TGTGCCAGCAGCCAAGGTATTAGGAACACTGAAGCTTTCTTT. Translating gives CASSQGIRNTEAFF.

The rearrangement uses TRBV20-1 and TRBJ1-5; 8 bases match TRBD1. The V gene end was trimmed by 1 base and the J gene end by 7 bases; junction bases not matched to a gene: 3. The germline gives CDR1 DFQATT, CDR2 SNEGSKA (reference sequence). This CDR3 spans 13 amino acids. CDR3 loop: CSARGTGNQPQHF. For the CDR3, the DNA is TGCAGTGCTAGAGGGACAGGGAACCAGCCCCAGCATTTT.

This clonotype was found many times. The rearrangement joins TRBV6-1 to TRBJ2-1; D remains ambiguous. Trimming left V 6 bases short and J 7 bases short, with 7 bases between. Germline values: CDR1 MNHNS, CDR2 SASEGT. This CDR3 region has 11 residues. The CDR3 DNA follows: TGTGCCAGCAGCCCGCGTAATGAGCAGTTCTTC. Translating it yields CASSPRNEQFF.

This clonotype was observed a handful of times. The CDR3: CASSFASYEQYF. CDR3 DNA sequence: TGTGCCAGCAGTTTTGCATCCTACGAGCAGTACTTC. J is TRBJ2-7 and V is TRBV28; D is uncertain. The CDR3 has 12 residues. V was cut by 3 bases and J by 1 base, with 4 bases left in between. From germline, CDR1 is MDHEN and CDR2 SYDVKM.